The T cell receptor beta chain under discussion was sequenced for a study of cytomegalovirus exposure and HLA in healthy donors. Findings and limits, study-wide: Presence/absence analyses supposed approximately even sequencing depth among donors. Earlier results showed most TCR beta V segments being productive about 87% or about 30% of the time. According to the study, roughly 180 TCR beta chains were cytomegalovirus-associated.

In the PCR, 60 Vbeta and 13 Jbeta primers were used. Here immunoSEQ multiplex PCR was the method, and the copy in TCRdb shows in-frame clones only, minus some. Counted here are about 99,000 clones, over 60% occurring once; the ten biggest clones make up over 2.5%. About this clone: The antigen is not known.

The source of this sequence is a male donor in good health and CMV-seropositive. Specimen: PBMCs.

CDR3 nucleotide sequence: TGCGCCAGCAGCTATACTCCGGGACAGGGTATAAAGTACGAGCAGTACTTC. Translated, it gives CASSYTPGQGIKYEQYF. The V call is TRBV5-1, the J call TRBJ2-7, with 9 positions matching TRBD1. The CDR3 runs to 17 residues. Unmatched junction bases numbered 14, after V lost 3 bases and J lost 4 bases. The germline V gene encodes CDR1 SGHRS and CDR2 YFSETQ.